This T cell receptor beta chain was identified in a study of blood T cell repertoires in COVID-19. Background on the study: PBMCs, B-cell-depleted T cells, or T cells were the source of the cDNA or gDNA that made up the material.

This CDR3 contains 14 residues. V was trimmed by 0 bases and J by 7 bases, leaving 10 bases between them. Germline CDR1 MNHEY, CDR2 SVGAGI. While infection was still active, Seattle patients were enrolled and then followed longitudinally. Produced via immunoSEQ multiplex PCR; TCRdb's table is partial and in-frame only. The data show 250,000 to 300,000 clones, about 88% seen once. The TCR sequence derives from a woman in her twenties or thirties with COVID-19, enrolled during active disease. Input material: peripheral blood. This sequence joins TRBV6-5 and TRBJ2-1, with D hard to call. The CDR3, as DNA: TGTGCCAGCAGTTACTCGATCCCGGGTAATGAGCAGTTCTTC. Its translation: CASSYSIPGNEQFF.